This T cell receptor (beta chain) was retrieved from a study of T cell responses to AZD1222 COVID-19 vaccine (dated by TCRdb to about 2021). Looking at the study overall: AZD1222 recipients given second doses at about 4 weeks or at about 12 weeks were pooled, since spike-specific TCR depth and breadth were not found to differ between the two schedules. TCR sequencing was performed for over 230 trial participants, of whom about 200 were given two doses of AZD1222 and some 26 were given two doses of MenACWY control vaccine. Trial participants were enrolled by age into subgroups of 18-55, 56-69 and 70-plus years, and 148, 28 and 57 TCR-sequenced participants, respectively, were included in these subgroups. Summary of the overall study and its limitations: The vaccine-associated CD4 TCRs covered the entire spike protein, and the dominant responses fell in regions 160-218 and 743-854. Participants were mostly white British and included more females than males, and it was suggested by the authors that clonal diversity may have been underestimated. Because no samples from the day 14 peak response were available, repertoires could be characterized only after the peak T cell response. After two AZD1222 doses, spike-specific TCR breadth and depth were significantly higher than at day 0 and than in MenACWY recipients. The 56-69-year group was small, and its depth increase did not reach significance, likely because of low power. Nearly half of unique spike-specific TCRs reportedly recognized epitopes outside regions mutated in the B.1.351 and B.1.1.7 variants. Conclusions about previously exposed vaccinees are limited because only a handful of AZD1222 recipients were SARS-CoV-2 seropositive at baseline.

The CDR3 regions of human TCRbeta chains were subjected to immunosequencing. Per the original workflow: TCRs in the repertoires were matched against a reference library of SARS-CoV-2-specific TCRs that had been generated with the MIRA antigen-specificity platform. Breadth was defined as the fraction of unique TCRs that were SARS-CoV-2-associated. Depth was defined as the fraction of total T cells that were SARS-CoV-2-associated. Using the MIRA data, every spike-specific TCR was mapped to the spike region that the TCR reacted to and assigned to either a CD4 or a CD8 class. Log10-transformed breadth and depth values were compared by one-way ANOVA with Sidak's multiple comparisons tests. TCRdb holds this immuneACCESS table with in-frame rearrangements only. Some clones are missing; in checked studies, unresolved V genes explain under half, and the rest has no known cause. That table gives V, J and clone size, and the DNA gave D and trimming. The sample data list about 110,000 clones, and nearly 90% of these were observed just once. The ten largest make up about 3.3% of the sample.

Remarks on this clone: The antigen this receptor binds is unknown. No base-level quality is on record; no much larger clone is a single base apart.

Reading the label with the study, this specimen's time point is: baseline before first vaccination. Vaccinee samples were obtained from the UK trials COV001 and COV002, which included a single-blind randomized controlled phase 2/3 trial of AZD1222 (ChAdOx1 nCoV-19) in healthy adults. For TCRbeta chain sequencing, PBMC samples were collected from trial participants at day 0 and at day 28 after the second dose. V is pared back by 4 bases and J by 2 bases, with 9 bases lying between the germline termini. From the cysteine up to the phenylalanine, the CDR3 has a length of 13 residues. The CDR3 DNA has 39 bases and is translated from base 1. CDR1 and CDR2 were assigned from the germline V gene as LGHNA and YNFKEQ.

The sequence was obtained from an adult in good health. The rearrangement combines TRBV4-2 with TRBJ2-7; a tentative D call is TRBD1 (6 bases match). The specimen was peripheral blood, collected on day 0 of AZD1222 vaccination. This receptor has the CDR3 CASSPDSPYEQYF. The DNA is TGTGCCAGCAGCCCGGACAGTCCCTACGAGCAGTACTTC.